These T cell receptor beta chains were read from a single sample in a study of cytomegalovirus exposure and HLA in healthy donors. Measured with immunoSEQ multiplex PCR; TCRdb has only the in-frame clones, and not every one. Of about 120,000 clones detected, roughly 88% appear once; the ten largest clones hold about 6%. Sequenced sample: PBMCs. The receptors here all came from a woman under 30 in good health and CMV-seropositive. Both conserved end residues are part of each CDR3. D genes are given only for firm matches. For some rows the clone size is stated as once, few or many, or as a class when expanded; others skip it.

TRBV9	TRBJ2-1	-	-	CASSVGLDGEQFF	TGTGCCAGCAGCGTAGGACTAGACGGTGAGCAGTTCTTC
TRBV6-6	TRBJ1-2	-	once	CASSYVTANYGYTF	TGTGCCAGCAGTTACGTGACAGCTAACTATGGCTACACCTTC
TRBV5-1	TRBJ1-2	TRBD1	-	CASSLGIRDRKVLGYGYTF	TGCGCCAGCAGCCTTGGGATCCGGGACAGAAAAGTCTTGGGGTATGGCTACACCTTC
TRBV9	TRBJ1-5	-	-	CASSVGPVTGEGRMHF	TGTGCCAGCAGCGTAGGCCCCGTCACGGGGGAAGGTAGGATGCATTTT
TRBV4-3	TRBJ1-2	-	-	CASSQIVRDYGYTF	TGCGCCAGCAGCCAGATAGTCAGGGACTATGGCTACACCTTC
TRBV2	TRBJ1-4	-	once	CASSDVGLKNEKLFF	TGTGCCAGCAGTGACGTTGGGCTGAAAAATGAAAAACTGTTTTTT
TRBV2	TRBJ1-1	-	-	CASSEARGAGTEAFF	TGTGCCAGCAGTGAAGCGCGGGGGGCTGGGACTGAAGCTTTCTTT
TRBV18	TRBJ1-2	TRBD1	-	CASSPGQGSNYGYTF	TGTGCCAGCTCACCAGGACAGGGATCAAACTATGGCTACACCTTC
TRBV10-3	TRBJ2-5	-	once	CAISEFQETQYF	TGTGCCATCAGTGAGTTTCAGGAGACCCAGTACTTC
TRBV4-1	TRBJ1-2	-	-	CASSHLTASLNYGYTF	TGCGCCAGCAGCCATCTGACAGCTTCCTTAAACTATGGCTACACCTTC
TRBV14	TRBJ2-2	-	-	CASRPTGPEYTGELFF	TGTGCCAGCAGGCCAACAGGGCCGGAATACACCGGGGAGCTGTTTTTT
TRBV5-1	TRBJ2-2	TRBD1	-	CASSSRDRGQGWTGELFF	TGCGCCAGCAGCAGCCGGGACAGGGGCCAAGGGTGGACCGGGGAGCTGTTTTTT
TRBV7-6	TRBJ2-5	-	-	CASSLRGGTYVPERETQYF	TGTGCCAGCAGCCTCCGTGGTGGGACATATGTCCCAGAAAGAGAGACCCAGTACTTC
TRBV6-1	TRBJ2-2	-	-	CASSVEGAGTGELFF	TGTGCCAGCAGTGTGGAAGGGGCCGGCACCGGGGAGCTGTTTTTT
TRBV5-1	TRBJ2-7	-	-	CASSLVVGAMYEQYF	TGCGCCAGCAGCTTGGTAGTGGGGGCCATGTACGAGCAGTACTTC
TRBV18	TRBJ1-2	TRBD1	-	CASSPDRASYGYTF	TGTGCCAGCTCCCCGGACAGGGCCTCCTATGGCTACACCTTC